These T cell receptor beta chains were read from a single sample in a study of control samples from healthy donors and cancer patients. Libraries were prepared by immunoSEQ multiplex PCR; TCRdb keeps only in-frame clonotypes and omits some of them. Seen here are under 150,000 clones, 80% to 90% observed once, and the top ten hold around 3%. The sample consisted of blood. Receptor source: a man aged 55 to 69 in good health. Each CDR3 is given with its conserved first and last residue. The D gene is left open where the match is weak. Some rows have no size entry. The others give once, few or many, or a class for an expanded clone.

>14|TRBJ2-7|once|TRBV7-2|-
CASSLSGTAYEQYF
TGTGCCAGCAGCTTATCGGGTACAGCCTACGAGCAGTACTTC
>14|TRBJ1-2|-|TRBV24-1|-
CATSDPDRNYGYTF
TGTGCCACCAGTGATCCGGACAGAAACTATGGCTACACCTTC
>17|TRBJ2-2|-|TRBV5-3|-
CATPPGRGPRVTGELFF
TGTGCCACCCCGCCAGGCAGGGGCCCTCGGGTCACCGGGGAGCTGTTTTTT
>18|TRBJ1-5|-|TRBV3-1/TRBV3-2|TRBD1
CASSLNSGTGGSNQPQHF
TGTGCCAGCAGCCTCAATTCGGGGACAGGGGGTTCTAATCAGCCCCAGCATTTT
>15|TRBJ1-2|-|TRBV4-2|-
CASSHPTGILDGYTF
TGTGCCAGCAGCCACCCGACTGGTATCCTAGATGGCTACACCTTC
>12|TRBJ1-2|-|TRBV10-1|-
CASSDSYYGYTF
TGCGCCAGCAGTGACAGTTACTATGGCTACACCTTC
>13|TRBJ1-1|-|TRBV14|-
CASSPQHYTEAFF
TGTGCCAGCAGCCCTCAGCATTACACTGAAGCTTTCTTT
>12|TRBJ1-1|-|TRBV6-1|-
CASSERGLEAFF
TGTGCCAGCAGTGAACGGGGATTAGAAGCTTTCTTT
>16|TRBJ1-5|-|TRBV19|TRBD1
CASSIGTGKGNQPQHF
TGTGCCAGTAGTATCGGGACAGGGAAGGGCAATCAGCCCCAGCATTTT
>15|TRBJ1-2|-|TRBV10-3|-
CAISPTEEKGYGYTF
TGTGCCATCAGCCCGACAGAGGAAAAGGGCTATGGCTACACCTTC
>13|TRBJ1-1|-|TRBV9|-
CASSRSNGNEAFF
TGTGCCAGCAGCAGGTCCAATGGGAATGAAGCTTTCTTT
>11|TRBJ1-2|-|TRBV20-1|-
CSAIENYGYTF
TGCAGTGCTATAGAAAACTATGGCTACACCTTC
>14|TRBJ1-4|-|TRBV5-1|TRBD1
CASASGTGGEKLFF
TGCGCCAGCGCCTCCGGGACAGGGGGCGAAAAACTGTTTTTT
>17|TRBJ2-5|-|TRBV7-2|-
CASSSRFGVGGGETQYF
TGTGCCAGCAGCTCCCGCTTCGGGGTGGGTGGGGGAGAGACCCAGTACTTC
>14|TRBJ2-5|-|TRBV24-1|-
CATSDPAGQETQYF
TGTGCCACCAGTGACCCGGCGGGTCAAGAGACCCAGTACTTC
>16|TRBJ1-5|-|TRBV28|-
CASSSAGFSSNQPQHF
TGTGCCAGCAGTTCTGCGGGGTTCAGTAGCAATCAGCCCCAGCATTTT
>13|TRBJ1-6|-|TRBV25-1|-
CASSEGGGSPLHF
TGTGCCAGCAGTGAGGGTGGGGGTTCACCCCTCCACTTT
>14|TRBJ1-2|-|TRBV3-1/TRBV3-2|TRBD1
CASSLGTAPYGYTF
TGTGCCAGCAGCCTAGGGACAGCTCCTTATGGCTACACCTTC
>13|TRBJ1-1|-|TRBV6-5|-
CASGPILNTEAFF
TGTGCCAGCGGGCCGATCTTAAACACTGAAGCTTTCTTT
>16|TRBJ2-3|once|TRBV28|TRBD2
CASSLTPAGGTDTQYF
TGTGCCAGCAGTTTAACCCCGGCGGGAGGCACAGATACGCAGTATTTT
>11|TRBJ2-1|-|TRBV24-1|-
CATSERGGWFF
TGTGCCACCAGTGAGAGGGGGGGCTGGTTCTTC
>15|TRBJ2-3|-|TRBV5-1|-
CASSYLSSSTDTQYF
TGCGCCAGCAGCTACCTCAGTTCTAGCACAGATACGCAGTATTTT
>15|TRBJ1-1|-|TRBV6-5|-
CASSYRGQPNTEAFF
TGTGCCAGCAGTTATAGAGGACAGCCGAACACTGAAGCTTTCTTT
>15|TRBJ2-3|once|TRBV3-1/TRBV3-2|-
CASSQGTESTDTQYF
TGTGCCAGCAGCCAGGGCACGGAGAGCACAGATACGCAGTATTTT
>11|TRBJ2-7|-|TRBV20-1|-
CSATVLYEQYF
TGCAGTGCTACAGTTCTCTACGAGCAGTACTTC
>13|TRBJ1-6|-|TRBV12-3/TRBV12-4|-
CASSLLGNSPLHF
TGTGCCAGCAGTTTATTGGGGAATTCACCCCTCCACTTT
>15|TRBJ2-3|once|TRBV9|-
CASSVTSWGADTQYF
TGTGCCAGCAGCGTTACCTCCTGGGGGGCAGATACGCAGTATTTT
>14|TRBJ1-1|few|TRBV4-3|-
CASSQDPQGTEAFF
TGCGCCAGCAGCCAAGATCCCCAGGGGACTGAAGCTTTCTTT
>12|TRBJ1-1|-|TRBV15|-
CATSIMNTEAFF
TGTGCCACCAGCATTATGAACACTGAAGCTTTCTTT
>14|TRBJ1-1|-|TRBV13|-
CASSLLGGGTEAFF
TGTGCCAGCAGCTTATTGGGGGGCGGCACTGAAGCTTTCTTT
>14|TRBJ2-7|-|TRBV14|-
CASSPTRSSYEQYF
TGTGCCAGCAGCCCAACCAGAAGCTCCTACGAGCAGTACTTC
>15|TRBJ1-1|-|TRBV2|TRBD1
CASSERQGTNTEAFF
TGTGCCAGCAGTGAGAGACAGGGAACGAACACTGAAGCTTTCTTT
>13|TRBJ1-6|-|TRBV5-1|-
CASRETGNSPLHF
TGCGCCAGCAGAGAAACAGGGAATTCACCCCTCCACTTT
>14|TRBJ2-3|-|TRBV6-4|-
CASTRLESTDTQYF
TGTGCCAGCACTCGACTAGAGAGCACAGATACGCAGTATTTT
>16|TRBJ2-3|-|TRBV18|-
CASSPPSRPSTDTQYF
TGTGCCAGCTCACCACCGAGTAGGCCAAGCACAGATACGCAGTATTTT